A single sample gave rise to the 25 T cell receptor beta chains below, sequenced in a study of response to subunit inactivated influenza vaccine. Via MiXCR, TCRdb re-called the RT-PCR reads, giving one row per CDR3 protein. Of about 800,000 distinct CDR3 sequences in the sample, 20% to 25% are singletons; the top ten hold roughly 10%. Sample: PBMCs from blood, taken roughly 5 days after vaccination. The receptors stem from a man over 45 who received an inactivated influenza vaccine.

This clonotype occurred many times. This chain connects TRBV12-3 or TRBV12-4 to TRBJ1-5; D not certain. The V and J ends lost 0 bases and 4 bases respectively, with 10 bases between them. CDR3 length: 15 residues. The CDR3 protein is CASSLAGVGNQPQHF. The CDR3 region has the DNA TGTGCCAGCAGTTTAGCAGGTGTAGGGAATCAGCCCCAGCATTTT.

The CDR3 is CAISEGQTPTGELFF. For the CDR3, the DNA is TGTGCCATCAGTGAGGGACAGACCCCCACCGGGGAGCTGTTTTTT. The chain links TRBV10-3 to TRBJ2-2, with D possibly being TRBD1 (6 bases). Germline CDR1 ENHRY, CDR2 SYGVKD. CDR3 length equals 15 residues. The V gene lost 2 bases and the J gene lost 4 bases, with 11 bases spanning the gap.

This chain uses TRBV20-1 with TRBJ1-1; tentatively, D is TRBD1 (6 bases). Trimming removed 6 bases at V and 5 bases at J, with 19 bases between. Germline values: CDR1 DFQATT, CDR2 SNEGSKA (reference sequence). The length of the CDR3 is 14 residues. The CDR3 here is CSAKEGGPSTEAFF. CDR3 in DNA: TGCAGTGCCAAGGAGGGGGGTCCGAGTACTGAAGCTTTCTTT.

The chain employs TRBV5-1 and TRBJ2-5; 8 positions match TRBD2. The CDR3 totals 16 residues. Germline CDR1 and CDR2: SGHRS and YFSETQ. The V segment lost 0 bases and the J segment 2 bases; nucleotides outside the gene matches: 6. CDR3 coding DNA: TGCGCCAGCAGCTTGGACGTGCGGGGGGCGCAAGAGACCCAGTACTTC. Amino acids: CASSLDVRGAQETQYF.

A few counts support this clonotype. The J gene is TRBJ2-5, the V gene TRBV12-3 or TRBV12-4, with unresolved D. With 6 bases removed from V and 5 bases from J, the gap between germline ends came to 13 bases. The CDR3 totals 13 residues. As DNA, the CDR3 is TGTGCCAGCAGGCCCGGGCCAATGGAGACCCAGTACTTC. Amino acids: CASRPGPMETQYF.

CDR3 DNA: TGTGCCACCAGTGATTTTGATCGGACCGGGGCCGGGGAGCTGTTTTTT. Its translation: CATSDFDRTGAGELFF. The chain joins TRBV24-1 to TRBJ2-2, with a possible D match to TRBD2 (5 bases). Per germline, CDR1 KGHDR and CDR2 SFDVKD. Trimming left V 1 base short and J 6 bases short, with 14 bases between. The CDR3 runs 16 residues.

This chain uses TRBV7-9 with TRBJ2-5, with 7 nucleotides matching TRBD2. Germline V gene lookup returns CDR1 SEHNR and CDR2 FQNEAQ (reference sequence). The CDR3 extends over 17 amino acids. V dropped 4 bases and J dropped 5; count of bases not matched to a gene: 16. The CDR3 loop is CASSSSWGLKKPETQYF. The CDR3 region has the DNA TGTGCCAGCAGCTCCTCTTGGGGACTAAAGAAACCGGAGACCCAGTACTTC.

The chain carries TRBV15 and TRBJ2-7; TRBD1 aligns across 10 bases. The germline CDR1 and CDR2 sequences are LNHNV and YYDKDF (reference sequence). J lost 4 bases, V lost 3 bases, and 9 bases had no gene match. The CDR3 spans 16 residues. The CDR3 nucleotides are TGTGCCACCAGCAGTAACCGGGACAGGGGCTTTTACGAGCAGTACTTC. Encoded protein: CATSSNRDRGFYEQYF.

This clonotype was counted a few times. This CDR3 is CASSLNRDLYYNEQFF. In DNA, the CDR3 is TGTGCCAGCAGTCTCAACCGGGACTTATATTACAATGAGCAGTTCTTC. The V and J genes are TRBV28 and TRBJ2-1; D is perhaps TRBD2 (6 bases). This CDR3 has 16 amino acids. Trimming shortened V by 5 bases and J by 4 bases, and 18 bases separated the two germline ends. Germline lookup yields CDR1 MDHEN and CDR2 SYDVKM.

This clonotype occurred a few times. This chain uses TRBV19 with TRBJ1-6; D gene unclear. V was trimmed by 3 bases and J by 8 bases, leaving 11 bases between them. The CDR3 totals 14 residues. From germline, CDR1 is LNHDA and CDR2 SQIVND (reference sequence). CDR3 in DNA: TGTGCCAGTAGTATCGAATGGGGAGATTCACCCCTCCACTTT. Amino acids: CASSIEWGDSPLHF.

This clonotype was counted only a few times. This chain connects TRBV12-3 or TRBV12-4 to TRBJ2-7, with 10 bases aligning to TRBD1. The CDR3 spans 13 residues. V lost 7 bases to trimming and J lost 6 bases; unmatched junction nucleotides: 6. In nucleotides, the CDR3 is TGTGCCAGCACCCTCGACAGGGGGCTCGAGCAGTACTTC. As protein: CASTLDRGLEQYF.

CDR3 nucleotide sequence: TGTGCCAGCAGTTGGCGGGGGCCCAGAGCAGATACGCAGTATTTT. It encodes CASSWRGPRADTQYF. The V gene is TRBV12-3 or TRBV12-4, the J gene TRBJ2-3; a weak D match, TRBD2 (7 bases). V lost 4 bases to trimming and J lost 4 bases, with 15 bases between them. This CDR3 has 15 amino acids.

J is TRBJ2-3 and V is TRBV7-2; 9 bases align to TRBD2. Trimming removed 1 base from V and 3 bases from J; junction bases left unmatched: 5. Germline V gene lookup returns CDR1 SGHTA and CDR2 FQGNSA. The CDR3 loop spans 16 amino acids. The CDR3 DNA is TGTGCCAGCAGCTTAGTATTGCTAGCGGGAACAGATACGCAGTATTTT. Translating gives CASSLVLLAGTDTQYF.

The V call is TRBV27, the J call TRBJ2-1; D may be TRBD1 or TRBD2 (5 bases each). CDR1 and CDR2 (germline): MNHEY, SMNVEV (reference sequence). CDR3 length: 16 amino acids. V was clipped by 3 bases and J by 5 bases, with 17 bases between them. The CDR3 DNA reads TGTGCCAGCAGTTTTACTATCGGAAGGGGACACAATGAGCAGTTCTTC. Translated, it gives CASSFTIGRGHNEQFF.

This chain's CDR3 is CASSLMGPGELFF. The DNA of the CDR3 is TGTGCCAGCAGTTTAATGGGTCCCGGGGAGCTGTTTTTT. The V call is TRBV12-3 or TRBV12-4, the J call TRBJ2-2; no clear D gene. The CDR3 is 13 residues long. Trimming removed 2 bases from V and 6 bases from J, with 7 bases in between.

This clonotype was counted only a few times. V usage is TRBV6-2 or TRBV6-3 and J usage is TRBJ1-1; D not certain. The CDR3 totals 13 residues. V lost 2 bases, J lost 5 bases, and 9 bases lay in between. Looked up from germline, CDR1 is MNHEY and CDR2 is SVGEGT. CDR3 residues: CASSYIMGTEAFF. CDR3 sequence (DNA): TGTGCCAGCAGTTACATAATGGGGACTGAAGCTTTCTTT.

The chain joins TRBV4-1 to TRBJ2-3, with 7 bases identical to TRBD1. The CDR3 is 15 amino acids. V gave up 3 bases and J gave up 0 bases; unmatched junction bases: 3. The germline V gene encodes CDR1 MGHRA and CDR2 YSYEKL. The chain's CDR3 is CASSQGTASTDTQYF. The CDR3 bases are TGCGCCAGCAGCCAGGGGACAGCTAGCACAGATACGCAGTATTTT.

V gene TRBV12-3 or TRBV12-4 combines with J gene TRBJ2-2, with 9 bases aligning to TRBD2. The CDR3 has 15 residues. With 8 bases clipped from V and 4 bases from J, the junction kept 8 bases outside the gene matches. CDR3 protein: CASRSSGESTGELFF. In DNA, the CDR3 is TGTGCCAGCCGATCTAGCGGGGAGAGCACCGGGGAGCTGTTTTTT.

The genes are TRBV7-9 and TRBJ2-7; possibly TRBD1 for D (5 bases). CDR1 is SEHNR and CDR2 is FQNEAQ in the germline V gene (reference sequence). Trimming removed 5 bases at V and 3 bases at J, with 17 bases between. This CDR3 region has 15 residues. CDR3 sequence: CASSAYRGRDYEQYF. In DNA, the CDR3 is TGTGCCAGCAGCGCCTACCGCGGCAGGGACTACGAGCAGTACTTC.

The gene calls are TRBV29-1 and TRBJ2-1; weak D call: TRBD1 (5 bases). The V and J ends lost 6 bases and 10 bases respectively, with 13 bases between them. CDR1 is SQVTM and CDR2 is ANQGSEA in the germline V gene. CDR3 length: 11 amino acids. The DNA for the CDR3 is TGCAGCGTAGACAATAACAGGGAGCAGTTCTTC. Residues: CSVDNNREQFF.

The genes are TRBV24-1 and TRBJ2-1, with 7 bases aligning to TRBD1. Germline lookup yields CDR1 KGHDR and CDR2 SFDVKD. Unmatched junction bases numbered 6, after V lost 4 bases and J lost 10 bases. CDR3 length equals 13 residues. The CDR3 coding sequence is TGTGCCACCAGTGACCTCATGGACAGGGAGCAGTTCTTC. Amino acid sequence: CATSDLMDREQFF.

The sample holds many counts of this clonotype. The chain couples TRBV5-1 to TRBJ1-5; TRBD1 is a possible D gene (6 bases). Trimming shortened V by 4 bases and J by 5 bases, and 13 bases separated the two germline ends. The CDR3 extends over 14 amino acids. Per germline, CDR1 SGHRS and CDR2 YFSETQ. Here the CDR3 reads CASSREAGDQPQHF. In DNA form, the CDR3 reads TGCGCCAGCAGCCGGGAGGCAGGGGATCAGCCCCAGCATTTT.

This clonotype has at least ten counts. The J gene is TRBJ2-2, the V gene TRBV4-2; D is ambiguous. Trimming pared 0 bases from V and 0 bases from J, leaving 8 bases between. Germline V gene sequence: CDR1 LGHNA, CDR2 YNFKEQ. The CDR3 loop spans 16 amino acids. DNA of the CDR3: TGTGCCAGCAGCCAAGACACACCGTCGAACACCGGGGAGCTGTTTTTT. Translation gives CASSQDTPSNTGELFF.

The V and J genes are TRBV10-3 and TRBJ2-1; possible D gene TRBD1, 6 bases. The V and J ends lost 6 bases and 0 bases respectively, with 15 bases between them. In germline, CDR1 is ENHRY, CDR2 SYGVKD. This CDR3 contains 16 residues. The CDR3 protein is CAISHREEGSYNEQFF. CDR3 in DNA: TGTGCCATCAGCCACAGGGAAGAGGGCTCCTACAATGAGCAGTTCTTC.

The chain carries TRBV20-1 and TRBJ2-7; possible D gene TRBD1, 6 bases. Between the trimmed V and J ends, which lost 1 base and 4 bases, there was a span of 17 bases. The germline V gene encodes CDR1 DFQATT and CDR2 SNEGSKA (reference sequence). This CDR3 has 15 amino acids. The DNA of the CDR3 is TGCAGTGCTAGAGGCCAGGAGAGAAGGGGGTACGAGCAGTACTTC. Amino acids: CSARGQERRGYEQYF.